The 30 T cell receptor beta chains listed next were all sequenced from one sample in a study of technical replicates of blood from a handful of donors. Method: immunoSEQ multiplex PCR; TCRdb's copy keeps in-frame clones and lacks some. The table has fewer than 85,000 clones, just over 95% seen once. The sequencing sample was made of T cells isolated from PBMCs. The receptor source for this set is a human donor in good health.

J is TRBJ2-7 and V is TRBV28, with 12 positions matching TRBD2. The CDR3 consists of 15 residues. The ends lost 4 bases at V and 0 bases at J; junction bases unmatched: 1. The germline V gene encodes CDR1 MDHEN and CDR2 SYDVKM. Here the CDR3 reads CASSWTSGDSYEQYF. The CDR3 DNA is TGTGCCAGCAGTTGGACTAGCGGGGACTCCTACGAGCAGTACTTC.

This chain connects TRBV13 to TRBJ2-1; 7 bases are a match to TRBD2. Per the germline V gene, CDR1 is PRHDT and CDR2 is FYEKMQ (reference sequence). The CDR3 spans 15 residues. Losses at the gene ends were 6 bases for V and 7 bases for J; bases not matched to a gene: 12. CDR3 amino acids: CASRPHAGVVNEQFF. The CDR3 DNA follows: TGTGCCAGCAGACCGCATGCGGGAGTGGTGAATGAGCAGTTCTTC.

This chain links TRBV5-1 with TRBJ1-2; 7 nucleotides agree with TRBD1. The trim removed 4 bases at V and 4 bases at J, leaving 7 bases unmatched. Germline values: CDR1 SGHRS, CDR2 YFSETQ. The CDR3 runs to 14 residues. In DNA, the CDR3 is TGCGCCAGCAGCGCAGGGACAGTCTTCTATGGCTACACCTTC. Its translation: CASSAGTVFYGYTF. Using reference TRBV5-1 and TRBJ1-2 for the parts outside the CDR3, the full variable domain is KAGVTQTPRYLIKTRGQQVTLSCSPISGHRSVSWYQQTPGQGLQFLFEYFSETQRNKGNFPGRFSGRQFSNSRSEMNVSTLELGDSALYLCASSAGTVFYGYTFGSGTRLTVV.

The chain joins TRBV11-3 to TRBJ2-1; TRBD1 is a possible D gene (5 bases). Germline V CDR1 and CDR2: SGHNT, YENEEA. This CDR3 is 18 amino acids long. Trimming removed 1 base from V and 0 bases from J, with 16 bases in between. CDR3 protein: CASSLARTPSVSYNEQFF. The CDR3 nucleotides read TGTGCCAGCAGCTTAGCTAGGACACCCTCCGTCTCCTACAATGAGCAGTTCTTC.

V and J are TRBV19 and TRBJ1-1, with no clear D. Trimming took off 7 bases at V and 4 bases at J, with 22 bases between the two ends. The CDR3 has 16 amino acids. In germline, CDR1 is LNHDA, CDR2 SQIVND (reference sequence). CDR3 sequence reads: CASTILPVSGGTEAFF. The CDR3 region has the DNA TGTGCCAGTACCATCCTCCCAGTGAGCGGTGGCACTGAAGCTTTCTTT.

This clone appeared a single time. The chain links TRBV25-1 to TRBJ1-2, with a possible D match to TRBD1 (6 bases). The CDR3 is 13 residues long. The V end was cut by 4 bases, the J end by 4 bases, with 10 bases between. In germline, CDR1 is MGHDK, CDR2 SYGVNS. The CDR3 region is CASSGRGSYGYTF. CDR3 coding DNA: TGTGCCAGCAGTGGCAGGGGTTCCTATGGCTACACCTTC.

The chain carries TRBV27 and TRBJ1-4; no clear D. Germline V CDR1 and CDR2: MNHEY, SMNVEV (reference sequence). CDR3 size: 14 residues. V lost 2 bases and J lost 0, with 4 bases in between. The CDR3 loop reads CASSLLPTNEKLFF. CDR3 bases: TGTGCCAGCAGTTTACTCCCAACTAATGAAAAACTGTTTTTT.

The gene calls are TRBV30 and TRBJ2-3, with D maybe TRBD2 (6 bases). The germline gives CDR1 GTSNPN, CDR2 SVGIG (reference sequence). The CDR3 length is 12 residues. Deletions cut 0 bases from V and 6 bases from J, with 7 bases between. The DNA for the CDR3 is TGTGCCTGGAGTGTAGGAGGGGATACGCAGTATTTT. The encoded protein is CAWSVGGDTQYF.

V usage is TRBV10-3 and J usage is TRBJ2-3; no firm D call. The CDR3 has 13 residues. V lost 0 bases, J lost 4 bases, and 5 bases lay in between. Germline loops: CDR1 ENHRY, CDR2 SYGVKD. The CDR3: CAISESRADTQYF. The CDR3, as DNA: TGTGCCATCAGTGAGTCGCGAGCAGATACGCAGTATTTT.

V and J are TRBV28 and TRBJ2-7, with 10 bases aligning to TRBD1. Unmatched junction bases numbered 7, after V lost 6 bases and J lost 5 bases. The CDR3 totals 14 residues. Germline V gene lookup returns CDR1 MDHEN and CDR2 SYDVKM. The CDR3 spells CASSLDRGSNEQYF. In DNA, the CDR3 is TGTGCCAGCAGCCTGGACAGGGGGAGCAACGAGCAGTACTTC.

The chain links TRBV28 to TRBJ2-3; 9 bases line up with TRBD1. CDR3 length equals 19 residues. Germline V gene sequence: CDR1 MDHEN, CDR2 SYDVKM. V shed 7 bases, J shed 5 bases, and the junction held 22 bases outside the gene matches. CDR3 sequence (DNA): TGTGCCAGCATCGCTTCCTGGGACAGGGTTGTTTTTGTGGAAGATACGCAGTATTTT. It encodes CASIASWDRVVFVEDTQYF. The entire variable domain, with the rest obtained from reference TRBV28 and TRBJ2-3, is as follows: DVKVTQSSRYLVKRTGEKVFLECVQDMDHENMFWYRQDPGLGLRLIYFSYDVKMKEKGDIPEGYSVSREKKERFSLILESASTNQTSMYLCASIASWDRVVFVEDTQYFGPGTRLTVL.

The chain links TRBV18 to TRBJ1-2; tentatively, D is TRBD1 (5 bases). The CDR3 runs to 15 residues. CDR1 and CDR2 from the germline V gene are KGHSH and LQKENI. The V and J ends lost 1 base and 6 bases respectively, with 15 bases between them. The CDR3 region has the DNA TGTGCCAGCTCACCACAAGGGGCCCGCGTCAATGGCTACACCTTC. Translated, it gives CASSPQGARVNGYTF.

The CDR3 coding sequence is TGTGCCAGCAGGAGATCTGGGGCCAACGTCCTGACTTTC. This gives the protein CASRRSGANVLTF. The J gene is TRBJ2-6, the V gene TRBV6-5, with D uncertain. V was clipped by 6 bases and J by 1 base, with 4 bases between them. Germline lookup yields CDR1 MNHEY and CDR2 SVGAGI. The CDR3 covers 13 residues.

This sequence joins TRBV13 and TRBJ1-1, with 7 bases lining up with TRBD1. The junction had 4 bases not matched to a gene; V was cut back by 5 bases and J by 1 base. This CDR3 region has 14 residues. Germline V gene data show CDR1 as PRHDT and CDR2 as FYEKMQ (reference sequence). CDR3 DNA sequence: TGTGCCAGCAGCCAGGGGGGCAGGAACACTGAAGCTTTCTTT. This gives the protein CASSQGGRNTEAFF.

In nucleotides, the CDR3 is TGTGCCAGCAGTGGGGGGACTAGCGGGAGATCTGGGACCCAGTACTTC. Amino acid sequence: CASSGGTSGRSGTQYF. The rearrangement joins TRBV2 to TRBJ2-5; 14 bases align to TRBD2. CDR1 and CDR2 from the germline V gene are SNHLY and FYNNEI. The ends lost 4 bases at V and 7 bases at J; junction bases unmatched: 8. This CDR3 is 16 amino acids long.

The chain carries TRBV21-1 and TRBJ1-2. TRBV21-1 is assigned pseudogene status. The CDR3 is made up of 12 amino acids. This CDR3 reads CASSKVRRRYTF. DNA for the CDR3: TGTGCCAGCAGCAAAGTCCGGAGGCGCTACACCTTC.

V gene TRBV6-5 combines with J gene TRBJ2-1; D unresolved. This CDR3 has 11 amino acids. Deletions cut 8 bases from V and 6 bases from J, with 8 bases between. The germline gives CDR1 MNHEY, CDR2 SVGAGI. The CDR3 coding sequence is TGTGCCAGCGAGGTGGGCAATGAGCAGTTCTTC. It codes for CASEVGNEQFF.

The genes are TRBV19 and TRBJ1-2, with D tentatively TRBD1 (6 bases). Trimming removed 5 bases at V and 8 bases at J, with 24 bases between. Germline CDR1 LNHDA, CDR2 SQIVND (reference sequence). This CDR3 is built from 16 residues. CDR3 DNA: TGTGCCAGTAGTCGCGACAATGCAGGGGACCCTTGGGGCTACACCTTC. Translated, it gives CASSRDNAGDPWGYTF. The full variable domain, its missing parts supplied by reference TRBV19 and TRBJ1-2, is DGGITQSPKYLFRKEGQNVTLSCEQNLNHDAMYWYRQDPGQGLRLIYYSQIVNDFQKGDIAEGYSVSREKKESFPLTVTSAQKNPTAFYLCASSRDNAGDPWGYTFGSGTRLTVV.

This chain joins TRBV27 and TRBJ2-3; 7 positions match TRBD2. CDR1 is MNHEY and CDR2 is SMNVEV in the germline V gene (reference sequence). This CDR3 spans 16 amino acids. V trimming: 5 bases; J trimming: 0 bases; junction bases outside the gene matches: 8. The CDR3 here is CASSTPGLTSTDTQYF. CDR3 bases: TGTGCCAGCAGTACCCCGGGACTAACTAGCACAGATACGCAGTATTTT.

This chain uses TRBV5-1 with TRBJ2-3; D uncertain. V lost 3 bases, J lost 5 bases, and 7 bases lay in between. This CDR3 contains 12 residues. Germline CDR1 is SGHRS and CDR2 is YFSETQ. This CDR3 is CASSYQIDTQYF. DNA of the CDR3: TGCGCCAGCAGCTATCAAATAGATACGCAGTATTTT.

This chain connects TRBV27 to TRBJ2-3, with no clear D. The CDR3 length is 14 residues. Germline CDR1 MNHEY, CDR2 SMNVEV (reference sequence). V was clipped by 5 bases and J by 0 bases, with 9 bases between them. The CDR3 DNA sequence: TGTGCCAGCAGTCGTCTCCCTAGCACAGATACGCAGTATTTT. Encoded protein: CASSRLPSTDTQYF.

The V call is TRBV5-5, the J call TRBJ2-7, with TRBD2 identical over 11 bases. Trimming at V came to 1 base and at J to 6 bases, leaving 9 bases not matched to a gene. This CDR3 has 16 amino acids. Germline V gene sequence: CDR1 SGHKS, CDR2 YYEKEE (reference sequence). CDR3 in DNA: TGTGCCAGCAGCTTGTATGGACTAGCGGGCGTGGGCGAGCAGTACTTC. Translated, it gives CASSLYGLAGVGEQYF.

J is TRBJ1-2 and V is TRBV27, with 9 bases that match TRBD1. Germline CDR1 is MNHEY and CDR2 is SMNVEV (reference sequence). Losses at the gene ends were 5 bases for V and 8 bases for J; bases not matched to a gene: 9. This CDR3 is built from 14 residues. CDR3 bases: TGTGCCAGCAGTATCCCGGGACAGGGCGAGGGCTACACCTTC. Amino acid sequence: CASSIPGQGEGYTF.

J is TRBJ2-1 and V is TRBV9; 7 bases agree with TRBD2. CDR1 and CDR2 from the germline V gene are SGDLS and YYNGEE. J was trimmed by 3 bases and V by 2 bases; bases with no gene match: 11. This CDR3 has 17 amino acids. CDR3 protein: CASSVTSSGTVYNEQFF. The CDR3 DNA sequence: TGTGCCAGCAGCGTCACTAGCAGCGGGACTGTCTACAATGAGCAGTTCTTC.

J is TRBJ1-4 and V is TRBV4-3; TRBD1 is a possible D gene (6 bases). The germline V gene encodes CDR1 LGHNA and CDR2 YSLEER. The CDR3 runs to 16 residues. Trimming took 2 bases from V and 7 from J, leaving 17 bases between them. CDR3 sequence reads: CASSQLTGLLGEKLFF. The CDR3 nucleotides are TGCGCCAGCAGCCAACTTACAGGGCTGTTGGGTGAAAAACTGTTTTTT.

This clone was observed once. V gene TRBV11-1 combines with J gene TRBJ1-1; maybe TRBD1 (5 bases). V was shortened by 4 bases and J by 8 bases, with 14 bases between the two germline ends. The CDR3 has 13 amino acids. Germline-derived CDR1 and CDR2 are SGHAT and FQDESV (reference sequence). The CDR3 is CASSYHGPGEAFF. DNA for the CDR3: TGTGCCAGCAGCTACCACGGGCCAGGGGAAGCTTTCTTT.

The chain couples TRBV28 to TRBJ1-2; TRBD1 aligns across 7 bases. Germline V CDR1 and CDR2: MDHEN, SYDVKM. After removal of 6 bases from V and 6 bases from J, the junction contained 10 bases not matched to a gene. This CDR3 has 14 residues. The CDR3 loop reads CASSQTGTADGYTF. In DNA, the CDR3 is TGTGCCAGCAGCCAGACCGGGACAGCTGATGGCTACACCTTC.

The rearrangement links TRBV10-3 to TRBJ2-2, with 8 bases that match TRBD1. CDR3 size: 16 residues. V gave up 6 bases and J gave up 2 bases; unmatched junction bases: 8. In germline, CDR1 is ENHRY, CDR2 SYGVKD. The CDR3 DNA follows: TGTGCCATCAGCCCCCAGGACAGGGAAAACACCGGGGAGCTGTTTTTT. Translated, it gives CAISPQDRENTGELFF.

The chain uses TRBV9 and TRBJ1-2; maybe TRBD1 (6 bases). The CDR3 is 15 residues long. The germline V gene has CDR1 SGDLS and CDR2 YYNGEE. The ends were cut back, 0 bases at V and 5 bases at J, with 14 bases in the middle. In nucleotides, the CDR3 is TGTGCCAGCAGCGTAGGGAAGGGGGTCGGGTATGGCTACACCTTC. Translating it yields CASSVGKGVGYGYTF.

CDR3 loop: CASSGLRNQPQHF. The CDR3 DNA reads as TGCGCCAGCAGTGGGCTCCGCAATCAGCCCCAGCATTTT. The chain employs TRBV10-1 and TRBJ1-5; no definite D call. Per the germline V gene, CDR1 is WNHNN and CDR2 is SYGVQD (reference sequence). V shed 4 bases and J shed 2 bases, with 6 bases lying between them. The CDR3 runs 13 residues.